Here is one T cell receptor beta chain with its context. The data were taken from a study of blood T cell repertoires in COVID-19. The germline V and J ends were trimmed by 1 base and 8 bases, with 9 bases remaining between them. This CDR3 is 13 amino acids long. Germline V lookup: CDR1 GTSNPN, CDR2 SVGIG (reference sequence). The repertoire was sequenced with immunoSEQ multiplex PCR; TCRdb's copy has only in-frame clones and lacks some. This sample has around 200,000 clones, with 86% found just once. The V and J genes are TRBV30 and TRBJ1-6, with TRBD1 as a possible D gene (5 bases). The source of this sequence is a man in his forties or fifties with acute COVID-19. Sequenced: PBMCs or T cells enriched from blood (not recorded which). The CDR3 spells CAWSDAGYSPLHF. The CDR3 DNA is TGTGCCTGGAGTGATGCAGGGTATTCACCCCTCCACTTT.